The subject of this entry is one T cell receptor (beta chain). This clonotype has a handful of counts. This receptor's antigen is unknown. No base-level quality is on record; no much larger clone is a single base apart. Ends trimmed: V by 3 bases, J by 1 base; bases unmatched to a gene: 0. The CDR3 covers 15 residues, taking in both the cysteine and the phenylalanine. Left in the record is the CDR3 DNA by itself, 45 bases read in frame from the first base. The germline V gene encodes CDR1 SEHNR and CDR2 FQNEAQ (reference sequence). The study was a case-control design nested within a healthcare worker cohort in London, UK, with weekly nasopharyngeal swab PCR tests and blood sampling. Healthcare workers were enrolled in the week of the UK lockdown, from 23 to 31 March 2020, and were followed every week for up to roughly 15 weeks. The sample comes from a study of early T cells in non-severe SARS-CoV-2 infection (dated by TCRdb to about 2021). With regard to the full study: Because TCR sequencing was done on bulk RNA from unsorted whole blood, the alpha and beta chains could not be paired. Findings and caveats that apply to the study as a whole: VDJdb matching was skewed toward anti-spike CD8 responses and likely underestimated virus-specific expansions, missing private and CD4 specificities.

Receptors were amplified or captured by 5' RACE. The instrument was a NextSeq 500. The TCR library protocol attached unique molecular identifiers to individual cDNA molecules to correct for sequencing error and PCR bias. Sequencing covered both TCR alpha and beta chains, and within each sample the abundances of alpha and beta sequences were tightly co-correlated. The published analysis was carried out like this. Decombinator V4 was used to annotate TCR sequences for V gene, J gene and CDR3. TCRs were defined as expanded if a significant change between any two time points was detected under a Poisson model with p below 0.0001. Abundances of TCRs were expressed as counts per million after normalisation to the total number of TCRs sequenced in each sample. MAIT TCRs were defined by TRAV1-2 paired with TRAJ12, TRAJ20 or TRAJ33, and iNKT TCRs by TRAV10 paired with TRAJ18. A search of VDJdb, accessed on 1 November 2021, was run for TCRs annotated to CMV, EBV and SARS-CoV-2, with TCRs annotated for multiple antigens excluded. TCRdb applied fastp at Q25 and MiXCR to the public reads, then kept only in-frame beta chains. Merged by CDR3 protein, the rows form single entries marked with the most common genes and DNA. TCRdb, not the original authors, processed these V and J calls. The sample yields about 57,000 distinct CDR3 sequences; over 10% were counted once. Around 5% of the sample lies in the top ten.

The chain is encoded by TRBV7-9 joined to TRBJ1-1; the central 12 bases match TRBD1. The clonotype originates from an adult who was a healthcare worker with PCR-confirmed SARS-CoV-2 infection or an uninfected control (not recorded which). The sequenced material came from whole blood. The CDR3 region: CASSLGQGANTEAFF. The nucleotide sequence reads as follows: TGTGCCAGCAGCTTGGGACAGGGGGCGAACACTGAAGCTTTCTTT.